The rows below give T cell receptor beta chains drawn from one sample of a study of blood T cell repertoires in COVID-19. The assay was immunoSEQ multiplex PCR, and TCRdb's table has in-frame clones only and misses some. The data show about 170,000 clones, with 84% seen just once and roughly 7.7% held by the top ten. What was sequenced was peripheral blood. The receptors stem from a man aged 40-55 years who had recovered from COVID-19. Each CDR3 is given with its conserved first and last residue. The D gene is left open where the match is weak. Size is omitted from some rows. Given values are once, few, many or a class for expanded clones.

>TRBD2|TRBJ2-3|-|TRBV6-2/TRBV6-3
TGTGCCAGCAGTTACCCCTTCGCGGGGGGGAGCACAGATACGCAGTATTTT
CASSYPFAGGSTDTQYF
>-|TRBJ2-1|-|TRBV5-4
TGTGCCAGCAGCTTGAGGGGTCACGGCCACAATGAGCAGTTCTTC
CASSLRGHGHNEQFF
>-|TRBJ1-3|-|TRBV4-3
TGCGCCAGCAGCCTCGGGGGGCACGGCACCATATATTTT
CASSLGGHGTIYF
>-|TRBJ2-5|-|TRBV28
TGTGCCAGCAGTTTATCGTACCAAGAGACCCAGTACTTC
CASSLSYQETQYF
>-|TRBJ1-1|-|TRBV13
TGTGCCAGCAGCCCAGAGAACACTGAAGCTTTCTTT
CASSPENTEAFF
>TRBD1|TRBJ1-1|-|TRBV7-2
TGTGCCAGCAGCGCCGGATGGACAGGCTCGAACACTGAAGCTTTCTTT
CASSAGWTGSNTEAFF
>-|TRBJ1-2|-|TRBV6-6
TGTGCCAGCAGCGAGGCGGTATATGGCTACACCTTC
CASSEAVYGYTF
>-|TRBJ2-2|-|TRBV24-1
TGTGCCACCGCGGGGGCCCCCGGGGAGCTGTTTTTT
CATAGAPGELFF
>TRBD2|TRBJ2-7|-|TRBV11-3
TGTGCCAGCAGTGTCGGGGGACTAGCGGACTACGAGCAGTACTTC
CASSVGGLADYEQYF
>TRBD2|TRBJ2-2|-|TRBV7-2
TGTGCCAGCAGCTTATCTCCTAGCGGGAGTTCCGGGGAGCTGTTTTTT
CASSLSPSGSSGELFF
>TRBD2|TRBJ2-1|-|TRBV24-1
TGTGCCACTCTAGCGGGAGGGGATAGCAATGAGCAGTTCTTC
CATLAGGDSNEQFF
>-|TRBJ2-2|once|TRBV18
TGTGCCAGCTCACCACCTGCGGTCATGTGGACCGGGGAGCTGTTTTTT
CASSPPAVMWTGELFF
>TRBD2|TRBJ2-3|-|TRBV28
TGTGCCAGCAGCAACATGGTTGGACTAGCGGGAGTCTCGACGCAGTATTTT
CASSNMVGLAGVSTQYF
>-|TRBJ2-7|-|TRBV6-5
TGTGCCAGCAGTCATCAGGGTTTCTTGCACGAGCAGTACTTC
CASSHQGFLHEQYF
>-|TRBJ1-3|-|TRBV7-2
TGTGCCAGCAGCTTGGGCGCCTCTGGAAACACCATATATTTT
CASSLGASGNTIYF
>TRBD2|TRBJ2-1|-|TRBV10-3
TGTGCCATCAGTGAGAGTCGGCCACTAGCGGGGGGGCCCTGGGAGCAGTTCTTC
CAISESRPLAGGPWEQFF
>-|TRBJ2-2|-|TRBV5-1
TGCGCCAGCAGCTTGGCCCTAGCAGACGACACCGGGGAGCTGTTTTTT
CASSLALADDTGELFF
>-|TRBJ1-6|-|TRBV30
TGTGCCTGGAGTGGGGGGGGGTTTGGTTCACCCCTCCACTTT
CAWSGGGFGSPLHF
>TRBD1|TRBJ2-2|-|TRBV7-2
TGTGCCAGCAGCTTACAGGCAGGGGGGAACACCGGGGAGCTGTTTTTT
CASSLQAGGNTGELFF
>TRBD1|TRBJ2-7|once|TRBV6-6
TGTGCCAGCAGCCAAACGGGACAGGGCCGGCACGAGCAGTACTTC
CASSQTGQGRHEQYF
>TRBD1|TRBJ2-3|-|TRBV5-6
TGTGCCAGCAGCCAGGGGGCGGGAACTAGTGCAGATACGCAGTATTTT
CASSQGAGTSADTQYF
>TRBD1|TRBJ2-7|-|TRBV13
TGTGCCAGCAGCTTTAGACAGGGACGGTCCTACGAGCAGTACTTC
CASSFRQGRSYEQYF
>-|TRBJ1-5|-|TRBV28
TGTGCCAGCAGTCCCCTTATTTCGGGGGAAAGGCAGCCCCAGCATTTT
CASSPLISGERQPQHF
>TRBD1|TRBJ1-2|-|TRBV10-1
TGCGCCAGCAGACCTACAGGGGGAATAGAAGGCTACACCTTC
CASRPTGGIEGYTF
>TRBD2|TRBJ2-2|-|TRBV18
TGTGCCAGCTCACCAAGACTAGCGGATAACACCGGGGAGCTGTTTTTT
CASSPRLADNTGELFF
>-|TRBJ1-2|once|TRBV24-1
TGTGCCACCAGTGATTCGGACTTCCCGTATGGCTACACCTTC
CATSDSDFPYGYTF
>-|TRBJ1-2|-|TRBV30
TGTGCCTGGAGTGTAGGGACTACCGCATATGGCTACACCTTC
CAWSVGTTAYGYTF
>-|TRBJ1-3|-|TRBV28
TGTGCCAGCACCCACACAAGCTCTGGAAACACCATATATTTT
CASTHTSSGNTIYF
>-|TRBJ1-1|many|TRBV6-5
TGTGCCAGCAGTATAGGGGGTGCTGAAGCTTTCTTT
CASSIGGAEAFF
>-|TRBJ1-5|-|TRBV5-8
TGTGCCAGCAGCTTGGGGCAGGAAGTCAATCAGCCCCAGCATTTT
CASSLGQEVNQPQHF
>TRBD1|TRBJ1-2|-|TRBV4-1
TGCGCCAGCAGCCAAGACCCAGGGGGCGTACTGTATGGCTACACCTTC
CASSQDPGGVLYGYTF
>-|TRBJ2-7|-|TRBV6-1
TGTGCCAGCAGTGAAAGGTCAGGACTGGCAGTGCAGTACTTC
CASSERSGLAVQYF
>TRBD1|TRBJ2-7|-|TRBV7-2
TGTGCCAGCAGCCCACAGGGGACAGTCACCTACGAGCAGTACTTC
CASSPQGTVTYEQYF
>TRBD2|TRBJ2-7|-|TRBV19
TGTGCCAGTAGTTCGGGACTAGCCTACGAGCAGTACTTC
CASSSGLAYEQYF
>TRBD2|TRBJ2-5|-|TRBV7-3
TGTGCCAGCCCCTACGGACGTGGCGGGGGTCAAGAGACCCAGTACTTC
CASPYGRGGGQETQYF